Listed here are 6 T cell receptor beta chains from one sample, sequenced in a study of blood T cell repertoires in COVID-19. Profiling relied on immunoSEQ multiplex PCR, and the TCRdb table lists in-frame clones only, not all of them. The table includes more than 200,000 clones, over 75% detected once. Sequencing was carried out using PBMCs or T cells enriched from blood (not recorded which). The receptors shown here come from a man younger than 45 with acute COVID-19.

CDR3 in amino acids: CASSEYTGSYSPLHF. DNA for the CDR3: TGTGCCAGCAGTGAATACACAGGTTCTTATTCACCCCTCCACTTT. This chain links TRBV25-1 with TRBJ1-6; D may be TRBD1 (5 bases). CDR1 is MGHDK, CDR2 SYGVNS, per germline. Deletions cut 0 bases from V and 8 bases from J, with 11 bases between. The CDR3 runs to 15 residues. The full variable domain, with the rest looked up from reference TRBV25-1 and TRBJ1-6, is EADIYQTPRYLVIGTGKKITLECSQTMGHDKMYWYQQDPGMELHLIHYSYGVNSTEKGDLSSESTVSRIRTEHFPLTLESARPSHTSQYLCASSEYTGSYSPLHFGNGTRLTVT.

The genes are TRBV2 and TRBJ2-7; D not resolved. The V and J ends lost 6 bases and 0 bases respectively, with 6 bases between them. There are 12 residues in the CDR3. Germline V gene sequence: CDR1 SNHLY, CDR2 FYNNEI. The CDR3, as DNA: TGTGCCAGCAGACAAAGCTCCTACGAGCAGTACTTC. This gives the protein CASRQSSYEQYF.

The chain is built from TRBV12-3 or TRBV12-4 and TRBJ1-4; D not certain. The CDR3 contains 12 residues. V lost 3 bases, J lost 8 bases, and 7 bases lay in between. The CDR3 loop is CASSFVPEKLFF. In DNA form, the CDR3 reads TGTGCCAGCAGTTTTGTTCCAGAAAAACTGTTTTTT.

About this clone: A much larger clone differs from this one at a single base, so this may be a read error. The chain uses TRBV2 and TRBJ2-2; 8 positions agree with TRBD2. This CDR3 is built from 14 residues. Germline-derived CDR1 and CDR2 are SNHLY and FYNNEI. The J segment lost 2 bases and the V segment lost 11 bases, leaving 7 bases of the junction unmatched. The CDR3 loop reads CARGRGANTGELFF. DNA for the CDR3: TGTGCCCGCGGGCGGGGGGCCAACACCGGGGAGCTGTTTTTT.

The chain recombines TRBV2 with TRBJ1-5, with a weak D call TRBD1 (5 bases). With 5 bases removed from V and 6 bases from J, the gap between germline ends came to 17 bases. CDR3 length equals 15 residues. Germline loops: CDR1 SNHLY, CDR2 FYNNEI. The CDR3 region is CASSPGGGAGQPQHF. In DNA form, the CDR3 reads TGTGCCAGCAGTCCGGGCGGGGGAGCGGGTCAGCCCCAGCATTTT.

The chain uses TRBV11-2 and TRBJ2-3; 9 nucleotides align to TRBD2. The CDR3 runs to 14 residues. V lost 5 bases and J lost 4; bases outside the gene matches: 4. CDR1 is SGHAT, CDR2 FQNNGV, per germline. The CDR3 region is CASSISGGPDTQYF. The CDR3 DNA reads as TGTGCCAGCAGCATTAGCGGGGGCCCAGATACGCAGTATTTT.